A single sample is the source of the 18 T cell receptor beta chains below, sequenced in a study of T cell responses to AZD1222 COVID-19 vaccine. The protocol was immunoSEQ multiplex PCR, while the TCRdb copy is restricted to in-frame clones and leaves out a portion. The sample includes about 60,000 clones, around 80% of them seen just once. The sequences come from peripheral blood, collected on day 0 of AZD1222 vaccination. These receptors were collected from an adult in good health.

This rearrangement joins TRBV21-1 to TRBJ2-1; TRBD1 reflects the table's D call only, with no check against the DNA. TRBV21-1 is a recognized pseudogene. This CDR3 comprises 11 residues. The CDR3 reads CASSKGGEQFF. CDR3 in DNA: TGTGCCAGCAGCAAAGGTGGCGAGCAGTTCTTC.

The J gene is TRBJ1-4, the V gene TRBV7-2, with 9 bases lining up with TRBD1. The CDR3 has 15 residues. J lost 8 bases, V lost 1 base, and 5 bases had no gene match. The germline V gene encodes CDR1 SGHTA and CDR2 FQGNSA. The CDR3 bases are TGTGCCAGCAGCTTAGGGGGACAGGGCAGGGAAAAACTGTTTTTT. Protein sequence: CASSLGGQGREKLFF. Full variable domain (remainder filled in from reference TRBV7-2 and TRBJ1-4): GAGVSQSPSNKVTEKGKDVELRCDPISGHTALYWYRQSLGQGLEFLIYFQGNSAPDKSGLPSDRFSAERTGGSVSTLTIQRTQQEDSAVYLCASSLGGQGREKLFFGSGTQLSVL.

This clone was seen a single time. Additional DNA sequences in this sample encode the identical CDR3. This sequence joins TRBV5-1 and TRBJ2-3; TRBD2 might be the D (5 bases). V lost 0 bases and J 0 bases, leaving 5 bases between the germline ends. Per the germline V gene, CDR1 is SGHRS and CDR2 is YFSETQ. The CDR3 covers 14 residues. DNA of the CDR3: TGCGCCAGCAGCTTGGGCGGGAGCACAGATACGCAGTATTTT. Amino acid sequence: CASSLGGSTDTQYF.

This chain links TRBV4-3 with TRBJ1-6; 10 nucleotides line up with TRBD1. Germline V gives CDR1 LGHNA, CDR2 YSLEER. Trimming cost V 1 base and J 11 bases; bases outside gene matches: 5. This CDR3 has 15 residues. CDR3 protein: CASSQVLGQGPPLHF. The CDR3 nucleotides read TGCGCCAGCAGCCAAGTCTTGGGACAGGGGCCACCCCTCCACTTT.

The chain joins TRBV20-1 to TRBJ1-2; D is ambiguous. CDR3 size: 11 residues. Trimming took off 1 base at V and 3 bases at J, with 3 bases between the two ends. Germline V lookup: CDR1 DFQATT, CDR2 SNEGSKA (reference sequence). The CDR3: CSARADYGYTF. The CDR3 region has the DNA TGCAGTGCTAGAGCTGACTATGGCTACACCTTC.

The CDR3: CASRGEWNNEQFF. CDR3 DNA sequence: TGTGCCAGCCGGGGGGAGTGGAACAATGAGCAGTTCTTC. The V call is TRBV3-1 (or the pseudogene TRBV3-2), the J call TRBJ2-1, with 7 bases identical to TRBD2. Germline CDR1 LGHDT, CDR2 YNNKEL (reference sequence). Trimming took 8 bases from V and 5 from J; bases not matched to a gene: 6. This CDR3 is built from 13 residues.

V and J are TRBV19 and TRBJ1-1; D gene unclear. The CDR3 extends over 16 amino acids. Germline V CDR1 and CDR2: LNHDA, SQIVND (reference sequence). V lost 5 bases to trimming and J lost 3 bases, with 19 bases between them. CDR3 sequence reads: CASSLNRMGEDTEAFF. The CDR3 DNA sequence: TGTGCCAGTAGTCTTAATCGGATGGGAGAAGACACTGAAGCTTTCTTT.

This rearrangement joins TRBV12-3 or TRBV12-4 to TRBJ1-5; unclear D gene. The V end was cut by 3 bases, the J end by 7 bases, with 7 bases between. This CDR3 is built from 12 residues. DNA of the CDR3: TGTGCCAGCAGTTTTCGCTCACAGCCCCAGCATTTT. Translating gives CASSFRSQPQHF.

The genes are TRBV2 and TRBJ1-4; D not certain. The CDR3 has 12 amino acids. From germline, CDR1 is SNHLY and CDR2 FYNNEI. The V gene lost 7 bases and the J gene lost 7 bases, with 10 bases spanning the gap. The CDR3 protein is CASKGLGEKLFF. CDR3 DNA sequence: TGTGCCAGCAAAGGGTTGGGTGAAAAACTGTTTTTT.

This clone was seen a few times. Here the CDR3 DNA reads TGTGCCAGCAGCAAACTCCCAGGGACGCGGAGGGGCAATGAGCAGTTCTTC. This translates into CASSKLPGTRRGNEQFF. This chain uses TRBV21-1 with TRBJ2-1; TRBD2 is the table's D call, not checked against the DNA. TRBV21-1 is deemed a pseudogene. The CDR3 has 17 amino acids.

V gene TRBV6-5 combines with J gene TRBJ1-1, with D perhaps TRBD1 (5 bases). The V gene lost 0 bases and the J gene lost 1 base, with 9 bases spanning the gap. The germline CDR1 and CDR2 sequences are MNHEY and SVGAGI. The CDR3 has 15 amino acids. CDR3 residues: CASSYSRGGNTEAFF. DNA of the CDR3: TGTGCCAGCAGTTACTCAAGGGGCGGGAACACTGAAGCTTTCTTT.

The rearrangement links TRBV6-1 to TRBJ1-2; D is uncertain. V gave up 3 bases and J gave up 5 bases, with 16 bases separating them. In germline, CDR1 is MNHNS, CDR2 SASEGT. This CDR3 spans 15 amino acids. CDR3 protein: CASSEDPDLVYGYTF. The CDR3 DNA sequence: TGTGCCAGCAGTGAGGACCCGGACCTGGTATATGGCTACACCTTC.

V is TRBV7-2 and J is TRBJ1-1; 8 positions match TRBD1. Germline values: CDR1 SGHTA, CDR2 FQGNSA. This CDR3 spans 15 amino acids. Unmatched junction bases numbered 9, after V lost 1 base and J lost 8 bases. DNA of the CDR3: TGTGCCAGCAGCTTAGAGGCAGGGGGCGGTATGGAAGCTTTCTTT. Its translation: CASSLEAGGGMEAFF.

V usage is TRBV19 and J usage is TRBJ1-6, with D maybe TRBD1 (5 bases). Deletions cut 3 bases from V and 0 bases from J, with 9 bases between. Looked up from germline, CDR1 is LNHDA and CDR2 is SQIVND (reference sequence). This CDR3 region has 16 residues. CDR3 in amino acids: CASSISGGSYNSPLHF. The CDR3 nucleotides are TGTGCCAGTAGTATCTCGGGGGGCTCCTATAATTCACCCCTCCACTTT.

This rearrangement joins TRBV5-1 to TRBJ2-1, with TRBD1 identical over 8 bases. The CDR3 loop spans 13 amino acids. CDR1 is SGHRS and CDR2 is YFSETQ in the germline V gene. V trimming: 2 bases; J trimming: 9 bases; junction bases outside the gene matches: 4. CDR3 amino acids: CASSFQGASEQFF. As DNA, the CDR3 is TGCGCCAGCAGCTTCCAGGGGGCATCTGAGCAGTTCTTC.

The gene calls are TRBV28 and TRBJ2-7; 11 nucleotides match TRBD2. The ends lost 5 bases at V and 4 bases at J; junction bases unmatched: 7. Germline CDR1 MDHEN, CDR2 SYDVKM. CDR3 length: 15 amino acids. CDR3 protein: CASSPGLAGLYEQYF. The CDR3 region has the DNA TGTGCCAGCAGTCCCGGACTAGCGGGTTTATACGAGCAGTACTTC.

CDR3 sequence reads: CASSLLPLAGGATYYEQYF. The CDR3 coding sequence is TGTGCCAGCAGCTTACTCCCGCTAGCGGGAGGGGCCACCTACTACGAGCAGTACTTC. The rearrangement joins TRBV7-2 to TRBJ2-7, with 12 nucleotides matching TRBD2. V lost 2 bases, J lost 3 bases, and 14 bases stayed unmatched. This CDR3 has 19 residues. The germline gives CDR1 SGHTA, CDR2 FQGNSA.

About this clone: One end of the junction fails to match germline, which may point to a read error. The V and J genes are TRBV14 and TRBJ2-7; 7 bases agree with TRBD1. Germline V gives CDR1 SGHDN, CDR2 FVKESK. The CDR3 is made up of 12 amino acids. In DNA form, the CDR3 reads TGTGCCAGCAGCCAACCCGACAGGGTTAATCCCTTC. It specifies CASSQPDRVNPF.